This TCR beta chain was identified in a study of STAT5B mutations in CD4+ large granular lymphocyte leukemia. Some clones are missing from TCRdb's copy, which holds only in-frame ones; the method was immunoSEQ multiplex PCR. The data contain around 20,000 clones, 82% of them singletons. In the case of this clone: Its antigen is still unknown.

Study-level findings and limits: Patient CD4-sorted repertoires looked more clonal than healthy CD4+ repertoires, even without putative leukemic clones. TRBV06-family usage was enriched in top patient clones (8/27) versus controls (2/35). No patients shared main leukemic clonotypes, though approximately 26% appeared at low frequency elsewhere.

Control samples were healthy donors' buffy coats. This CDR3 region has 14 residues. The germline gives CDR1 SNHLY, CDR2 FYNNEI. The V end lost 5 bases, the J end lost 7 bases, and 12 bases lay between the germline ends. The sequence was obtained from a human donor in good health. J is TRBJ1-6 and V is TRBV2; D not certain. Sequences were obtained from CD4+ T cells from blood buffy coats. The CDR3 DNA reads TGTGCCAGCAGTCCAAGGTCGGGGAATTCACCCCTCCACTTT. Its protein is CASSPRSGNSPLHF.